This T cell receptor (beta chain) originates from a study of early T cells in non-severe SARS-CoV-2 infection. Each CDR3 protein is one row after TCRdb ran MiXCR on the 5' RACE reads. The table has 69,000 or so distinct CDR3 sequences, less than 15% seen once; the top ten hold 5.2%. This clonotype was detected ten times or more. Trimming took 5 bases from V and 1 from J, leaving 11 bases between them. CDR1 SGHAT and CDR2 FQDESV come from the germline V gene (reference sequence). CDR3 length: 15 amino acids. This clonotype was sampled from an adult who was a healthcare worker with PCR-confirmed SARS-CoV-2 infection or an uninfected control (not recorded which). The V call is TRBV11-1, the J call TRBJ2-2; D is perhaps TRBD1 or TRBD2 (5 bases each). The sequenced sample consisted of whole blood. The CDR3, as DNA: TGTGCCAGCAGCGCCCCGGGACGGAACACCGGGGAGCTGTTTTTT. This translates into CASSAPGRNTGELFF.